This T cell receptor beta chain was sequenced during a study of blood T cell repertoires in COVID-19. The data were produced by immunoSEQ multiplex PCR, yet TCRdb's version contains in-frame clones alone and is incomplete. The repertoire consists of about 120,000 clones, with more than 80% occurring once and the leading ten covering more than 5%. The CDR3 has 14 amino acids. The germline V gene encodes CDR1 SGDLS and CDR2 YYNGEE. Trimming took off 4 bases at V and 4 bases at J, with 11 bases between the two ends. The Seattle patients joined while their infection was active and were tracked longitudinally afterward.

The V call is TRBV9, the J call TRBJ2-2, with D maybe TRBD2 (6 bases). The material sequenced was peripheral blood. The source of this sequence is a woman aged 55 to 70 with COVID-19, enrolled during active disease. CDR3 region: CASSTRGITGELFF. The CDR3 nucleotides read TGTGCCAGCAGCACCCGGGGGATCACCGGGGAGCTGTTTTTT.